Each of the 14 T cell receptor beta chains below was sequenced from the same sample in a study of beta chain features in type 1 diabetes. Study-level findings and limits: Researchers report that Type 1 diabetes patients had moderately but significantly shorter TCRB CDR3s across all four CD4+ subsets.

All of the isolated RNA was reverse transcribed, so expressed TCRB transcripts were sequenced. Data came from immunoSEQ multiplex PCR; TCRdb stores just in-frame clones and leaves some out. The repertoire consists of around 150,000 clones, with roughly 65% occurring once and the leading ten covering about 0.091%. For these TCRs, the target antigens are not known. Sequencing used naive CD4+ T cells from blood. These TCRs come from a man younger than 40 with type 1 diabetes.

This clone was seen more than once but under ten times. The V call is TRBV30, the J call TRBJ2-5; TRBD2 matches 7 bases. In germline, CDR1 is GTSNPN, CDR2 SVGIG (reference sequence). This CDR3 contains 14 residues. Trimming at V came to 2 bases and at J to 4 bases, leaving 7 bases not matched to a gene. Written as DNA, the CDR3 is TGTGCCTGGAGTCCCACGGGGGGTGGAGAGACCCAGTACTTC. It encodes CAWSPTGGGETQYF.

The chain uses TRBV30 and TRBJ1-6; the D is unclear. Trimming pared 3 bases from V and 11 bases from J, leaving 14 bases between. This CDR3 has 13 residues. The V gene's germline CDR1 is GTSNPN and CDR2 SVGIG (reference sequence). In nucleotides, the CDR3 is TGTGCCTGGAGAGGCAAGCTAAGTGCACCCCTCCACTTT. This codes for CAWRGKLSAPLHF. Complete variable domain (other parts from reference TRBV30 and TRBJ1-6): SQTIHQWPATLVQPVGSPLSLECTVEGTSNPNLYWYRQAAGRGLQLLFYSVGIGQISSEVPQNLSASRPQDRQFILSSKKLLLSDSGFYLCAWRGKLSAPLHFGNGTRLTVT.

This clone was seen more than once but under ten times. The CDR3 coding sequence is TGCAGCGTGCCGTACGGGAGGAAGACCCAGTACTTC. Translated, it gives CSVPYGRKTQYF. The chain is built from TRBV29-1 and TRBJ2-5; 7 nucleotides align to TRBD2. Germline CDR1 reads SQVTM; CDR2 reads ANQGSEA. The CDR3 has 12 amino acids. V lost 6 bases to trimming and J lost 6 bases; unmatched junction nucleotides: 7.

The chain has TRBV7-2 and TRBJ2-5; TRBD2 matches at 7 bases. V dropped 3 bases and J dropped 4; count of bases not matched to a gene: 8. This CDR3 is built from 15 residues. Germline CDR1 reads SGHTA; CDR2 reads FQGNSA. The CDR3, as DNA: TGTGCCAGCAGCTTTGTCCCCGGCGGGGGAGAGACCCAGTACTTC. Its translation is CASSFVPGGGETQYF.

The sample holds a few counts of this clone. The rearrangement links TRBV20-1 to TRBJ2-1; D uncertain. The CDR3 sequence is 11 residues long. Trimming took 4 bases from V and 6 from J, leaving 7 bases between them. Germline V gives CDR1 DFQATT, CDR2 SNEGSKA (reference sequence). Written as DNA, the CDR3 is TGCAGTGCTAACAGCTTCAATGAGCAGTTCTTC. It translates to CSANSFNEQFF.

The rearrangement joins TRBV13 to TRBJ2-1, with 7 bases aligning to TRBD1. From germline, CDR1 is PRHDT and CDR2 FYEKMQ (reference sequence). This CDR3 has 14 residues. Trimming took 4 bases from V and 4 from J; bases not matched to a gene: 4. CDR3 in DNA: TGTGCCAGCAGCTCCCGGGACAGATACAATGAGCAGTTCTTC. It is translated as CASSSRDRYNEQFF.

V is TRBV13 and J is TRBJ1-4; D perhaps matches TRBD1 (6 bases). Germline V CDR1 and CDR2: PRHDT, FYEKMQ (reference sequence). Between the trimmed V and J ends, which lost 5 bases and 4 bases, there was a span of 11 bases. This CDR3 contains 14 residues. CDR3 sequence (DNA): TGTGCCAGCAGCCGGCAGGGGTTTAATGAAAAACTGTTTTTT. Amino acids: CASSRQGFNEKLFF.

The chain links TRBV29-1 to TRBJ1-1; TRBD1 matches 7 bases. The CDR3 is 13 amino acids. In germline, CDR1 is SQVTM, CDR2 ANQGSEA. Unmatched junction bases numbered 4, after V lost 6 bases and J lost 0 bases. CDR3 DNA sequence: TGCAGCGTGAGGGGACAGTTGAACACTGAAGCTTTCTTT. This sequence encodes CSVRGQLNTEAFF.

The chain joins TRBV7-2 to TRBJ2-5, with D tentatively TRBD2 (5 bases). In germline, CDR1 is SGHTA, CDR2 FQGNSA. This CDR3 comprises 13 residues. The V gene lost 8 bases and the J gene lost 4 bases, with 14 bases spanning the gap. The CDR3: CASRGPSGETQYF. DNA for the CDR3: TGTGCCAGCCGCGGTCCGAGCGGAGAGACCCAGTACTTC. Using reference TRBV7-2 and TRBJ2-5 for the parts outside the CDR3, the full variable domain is GAGVSQSPSNKVTEKGKDVELRCDPISGHTALYWYRQSLGQGLEFLIYFQGNSAPDKSGLPSDRFSAERTGGSVSTLTIQRTQQEDSAVYLCASRGPSGETQYFGPGTRLLVL.

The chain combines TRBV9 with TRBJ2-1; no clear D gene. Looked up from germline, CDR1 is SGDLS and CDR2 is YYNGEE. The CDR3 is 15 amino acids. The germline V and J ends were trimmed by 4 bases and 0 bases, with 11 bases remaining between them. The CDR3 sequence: CASSPPTSSYNEQFF. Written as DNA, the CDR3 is TGTGCCAGCAGCCCTCCTACTTCCTCCTACAATGAGCAGTTCTTC.

The CDR3 spells CASSVDYSQETQYF. CDR3 coding DNA: TGTGCCAGCAGCGTAGATTACAGCCAAGAGACCCAGTACTTC. The gene calls are TRBV9 and TRBJ2-5; no firm D call. This CDR3 region has 14 residues. Looked up from germline, CDR1 is SGDLS and CDR2 is YYNGEE. V was shortened by 0 bases and J by 1 base, with 7 bases between the two germline ends.

The CDR3, as DNA: TGCAGCGTTGGCGGGGGGGCCACAGATACGCAGTATTTT. This gives the protein CSVGGGATDTQYF. V usage is TRBV29-1 and J usage is TRBJ2-3; TRBD2 matches 9 bases. The CDR3 is 13 residues long. Per the germline V gene, CDR1 is SQVTM and CDR2 is ANQGSEA. J was trimmed by 2 bases and V by 4 bases; bases with no gene match: 1.

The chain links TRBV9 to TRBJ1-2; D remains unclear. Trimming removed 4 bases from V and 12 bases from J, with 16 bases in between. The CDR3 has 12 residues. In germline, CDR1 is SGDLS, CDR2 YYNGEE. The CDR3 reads CASSPEGAVHTF. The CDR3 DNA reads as TGTGCCAGCAGCCCCGAGGGAGCAGTCCACACCTTC. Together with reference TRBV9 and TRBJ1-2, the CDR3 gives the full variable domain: DSGVTQTPKHLITATGQRVTLRCSPRSGDLSVYWYQQSLDQGLQFLIQYYNGEERAKGNILERFSAQQFPDLHSELNLSSLELGDSALYFCASSPEGAVHTFGSGTRLTVV.

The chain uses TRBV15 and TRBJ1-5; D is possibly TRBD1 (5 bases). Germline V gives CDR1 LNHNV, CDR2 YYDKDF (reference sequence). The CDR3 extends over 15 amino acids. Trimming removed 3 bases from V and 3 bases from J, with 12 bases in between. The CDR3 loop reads CATSRGRRDNQPQHF. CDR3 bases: TGTGCCACCAGCAGGGGACGGCGGGACAATCAGCCCCAGCATTTT.